The 8 T cell receptor beta chains below all came from one sample that was sequenced in a study of T cell changes during pregnancy in multiple sclerosis. Profiled with immunoSEQ multiplex PCR; TCRdb holds only in-frame clones, not every one. The sample carries around 43,000 clones, 92% recorded once. The sample consisted of CD4+ T cells from peripheral blood mononuclear cells, taken before pregnancy. Source of these receptors: a female donor with multiple sclerosis, enrolled in a pregnancy study.

The chain joins TRBV4-1 to TRBJ2-1, with 8 bases that match TRBD1. The trim removed 1 base at V and 8 bases at J, leaving 7 bases unmatched. The CDR3 totals 15 residues. Germline CDR1 is MGHRA and CDR2 is YSYEKL. CDR3: CASSQAPTGVDEQFF. As DNA, the CDR3 is TGCGCCAGCAGCCAAGCGCCGACAGGGGTGGATGAGCAGTTCTTC.

The rearrangement links TRBV6-8 to TRBJ2-5; D not resolved. The V gene lost 2 bases and the J gene lost 4 bases, with 8 bases spanning the gap. Germline lookup yields CDR1 MNHGY and CDR2 SAAAGT. The CDR3 has 13 residues. As DNA, the CDR3 is TGTGCCAGCAGTTACGCCCCGGGAGAGACCCAGTACTTC. Its protein is CASSYAPGETQYF.

This chain joins TRBV7-2 and TRBJ2-7, with a tentative D call TRBD2 (5 bases). CDR3 length: 12 residues. Germline V gene sequence: CDR1 SGHTA, CDR2 FQGNSA. Deletions cut 8 bases from V and 0 bases from J, with 8 bases between. The CDR3 nucleotides are TGTGCCAGCGGACTGAGCTCCTACGAGCAGTACTTC. It codes for CASGLSSYEQYF.

The gene calls are TRBV2 and TRBJ2-1; 8 nucleotides agree with TRBD2. Germline CDR1 SNHLY, CDR2 FYNNEI. The CDR3 extends over 15 amino acids. With V trimmed by 2 bases and J by 4 bases, 4 bases remained unmatched. CDR3 bases: TGTGCCAGCAGTGAACGCCTAGCGGGTTACAATGAGCAGTTCTTC. It translates to CASSERLAGYNEQFF.

The chain combines TRBV6-5 with TRBJ1-6; 9 positions match TRBD1. V shed 8 bases, J shed 14 bases, and the junction held 10 bases outside the gene matches. Germline-derived CDR1 and CDR2 are MNHEY and SVGAGI. The CDR3 consists of 13 residues. CDR3 region: CASARGQGVALHF. The DNA for the CDR3 is TGTGCCAGCGCACGGGGACAGGGAGTAGCCCTCCACTTT.

The V call is TRBV5-1, the J call TRBJ2-3; TRBD2 matches 10 bases. The V gene end was trimmed by 0 bases and the J gene end by 4 bases; junction bases not matched to a gene: 2. This CDR3 region has 15 residues. Germline CDR1 SGHRS, CDR2 YFSETQ. CDR3 nucleotide sequence: TGCGCCAGCAGCTTGGTAGCGGGGGGTCCAGATACGCAGTATTTT. Translated, it gives CASSLVAGGPDTQYF.

This rearrangement joins TRBV6-6 to TRBJ1-4, with 10 bases matching TRBD1. J was trimmed by 8 bases and V by 6 bases; bases with no gene match: 9. This CDR3 is built from 15 residues. Germline-derived CDR1 and CDR2 are MNHNY and SVGAGI (reference sequence). CDR3 protein: CASRHPGTGAEKLFF. Here the CDR3 DNA reads TGTGCCAGCAGACACCCCGGGACAGGGGCGGAAAAACTGTTTTTT.

The CDR3 nucleotides read TGTGCCTCCACAACCGGCGGCTACGAGCAGTACTTC. Residues: CASTTGGYEQYF. The chain carries TRBV30 and TRBJ2-7; D is ambiguous. CDR1 is GTSNPN and CDR2 is SVGIG in the germline V gene (reference sequence). The V gene lost 7 bases and the J gene lost 3 bases, with 13 bases spanning the gap. The CDR3 is 12 residues long.